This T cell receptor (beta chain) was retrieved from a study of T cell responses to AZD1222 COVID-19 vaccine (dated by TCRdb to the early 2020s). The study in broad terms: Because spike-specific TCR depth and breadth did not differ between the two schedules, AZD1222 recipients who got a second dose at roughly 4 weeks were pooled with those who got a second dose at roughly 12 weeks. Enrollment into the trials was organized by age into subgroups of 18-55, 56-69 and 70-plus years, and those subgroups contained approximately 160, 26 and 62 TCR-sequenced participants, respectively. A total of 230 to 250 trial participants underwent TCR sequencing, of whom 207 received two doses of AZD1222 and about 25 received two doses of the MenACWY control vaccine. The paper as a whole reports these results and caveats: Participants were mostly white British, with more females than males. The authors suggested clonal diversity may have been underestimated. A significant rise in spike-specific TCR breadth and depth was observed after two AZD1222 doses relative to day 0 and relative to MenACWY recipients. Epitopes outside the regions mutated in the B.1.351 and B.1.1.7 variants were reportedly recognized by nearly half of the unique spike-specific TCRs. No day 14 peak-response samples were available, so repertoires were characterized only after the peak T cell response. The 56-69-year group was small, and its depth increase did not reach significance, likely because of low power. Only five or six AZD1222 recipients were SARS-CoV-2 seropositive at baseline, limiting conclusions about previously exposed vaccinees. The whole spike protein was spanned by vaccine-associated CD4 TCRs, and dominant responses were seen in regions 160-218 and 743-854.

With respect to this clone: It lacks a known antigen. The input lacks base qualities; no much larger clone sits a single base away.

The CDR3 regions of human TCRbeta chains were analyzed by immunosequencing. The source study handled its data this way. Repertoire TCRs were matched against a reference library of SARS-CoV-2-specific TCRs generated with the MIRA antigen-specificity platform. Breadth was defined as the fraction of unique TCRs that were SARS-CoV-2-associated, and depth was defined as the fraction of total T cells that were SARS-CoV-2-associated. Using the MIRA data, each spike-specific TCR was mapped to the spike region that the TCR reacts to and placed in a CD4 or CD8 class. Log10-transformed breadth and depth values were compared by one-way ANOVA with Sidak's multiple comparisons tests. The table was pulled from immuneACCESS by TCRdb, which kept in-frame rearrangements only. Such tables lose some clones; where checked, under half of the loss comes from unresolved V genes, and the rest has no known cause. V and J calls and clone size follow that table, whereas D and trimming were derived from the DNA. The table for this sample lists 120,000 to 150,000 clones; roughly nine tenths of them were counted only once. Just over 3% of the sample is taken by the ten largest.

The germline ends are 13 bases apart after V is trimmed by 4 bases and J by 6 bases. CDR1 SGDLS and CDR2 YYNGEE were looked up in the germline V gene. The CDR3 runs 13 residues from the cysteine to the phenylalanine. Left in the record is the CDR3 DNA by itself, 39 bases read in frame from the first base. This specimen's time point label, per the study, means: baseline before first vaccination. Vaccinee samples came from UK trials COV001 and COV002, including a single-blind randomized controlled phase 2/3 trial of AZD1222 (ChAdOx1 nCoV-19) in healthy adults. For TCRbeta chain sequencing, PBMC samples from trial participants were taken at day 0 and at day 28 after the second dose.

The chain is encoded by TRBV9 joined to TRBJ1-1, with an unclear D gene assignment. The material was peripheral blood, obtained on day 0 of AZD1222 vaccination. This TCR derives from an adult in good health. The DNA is TGTGCCAGCAGCCTCACCGCTTTGGCTGAAGCTTTCTTT. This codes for CASSLTALAEAFF.